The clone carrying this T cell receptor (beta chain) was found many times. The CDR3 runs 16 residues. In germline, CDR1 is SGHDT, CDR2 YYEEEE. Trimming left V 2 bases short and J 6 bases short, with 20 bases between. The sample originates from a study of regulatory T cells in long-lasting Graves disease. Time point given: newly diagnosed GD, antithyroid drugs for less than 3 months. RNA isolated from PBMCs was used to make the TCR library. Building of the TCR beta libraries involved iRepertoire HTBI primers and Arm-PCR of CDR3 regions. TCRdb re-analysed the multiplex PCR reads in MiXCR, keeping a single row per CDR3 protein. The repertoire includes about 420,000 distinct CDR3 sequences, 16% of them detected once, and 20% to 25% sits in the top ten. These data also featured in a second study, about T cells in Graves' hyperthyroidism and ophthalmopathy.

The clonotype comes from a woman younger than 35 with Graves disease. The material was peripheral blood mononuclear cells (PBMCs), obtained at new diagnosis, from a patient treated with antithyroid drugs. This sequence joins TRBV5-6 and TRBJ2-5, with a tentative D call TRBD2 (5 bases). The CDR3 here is CASSLAVSRWGQTQYF. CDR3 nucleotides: TGTGCCAGCAGCTTAGCGGTCAGCCGGTGGGGTCAGACCCAGTACTTC.